These T cell receptor beta chains were read from a single sample in a study of shared clonotypes between healthy human individuals. Produced via immunoSEQ multiplex PCR; TCRdb's table is partial and in-frame only. The profile shows 2 million to 3 million clones, 93% of them singletons. What was sequenced was naive CD4+ T cells from PBMCs. The receptors originated from a man aged 18-30 years in good health. Some clones in this sample may be carry-over from other donors' samples. Both conserved end residues are part of each CDR3. D genes are given only for firm matches. For some rows the clone size is stated as once, few or many, or as a class when expanded; others skip it.

CDR3 protein | CDR3 DNA | D gene | J gene | V gene | clone size
CASSKAVHYGYTF | TGTGCCAGCAGTAAAGCAGTCCACTATGGCTACACCTTC | - | TRBJ1-2 | TRBV28 | -
CASSSIRSGGANLDGYTF | TGTGCCAGCAGCTCGATCCGGTCAGGGGGTGCAAACCTCGATGGCTACACCTTC | TRBD1 | TRBJ1-2 | TRBV7-9 | -
CAISEQRMADTQYF | TGTGCCATCAGTGAGCAACGGATGGCAGATACGCAGTATTTT | - | TRBJ2-3 | TRBV10-3 | -
CASSRGQELFQPQHF | TGTGCCAGCAGCCGCGGACAGGAGTTATTTCAGCCCCAGCATTTT | TRBD1 | TRBJ1-5 | TRBV7-8 | -
CASSPLWTAQETQYF | TGTGCCAGCTCACCCCTCTGGACAGCACAAGAGACCCAGTACTTC | - | TRBJ2-5 | TRBV18 | once
CASSPTDSNQPQHF | TGTGCCAGCAGCCCCACAGATAGCAATCAGCCCCAGCATTTT | - | TRBJ1-5 | TRBV7-2 | -
CATSRGGGNTIYF | TGTGCCACCAGCAGAGGTGGCGGAAACACCATATATTTT | - | TRBJ1-3 | TRBV15 | once
CASSLGLDTYEQYF | TGCGCCAGCAGCCTCGGACTAGATACTTACGAGCAGTACTTC | TRBD2 | TRBJ2-7 | TRBV4-3 | -
CASSLGSGNTIYF | TGTGCCAGCAGCTTAGGCAGTGGAAACACCATATATTTT | - | TRBJ1-3 | TRBV7-2 | once
CANSRGSAETQYF | TGTGCCAACAGCCGCGGGAGTGCGGAGACCCAGTACTTC | TRBD2 | TRBJ2-5 | TRBV7-8 | -
CASKRDSASNQPQHF | TGCGCCAGCAAACGGGACAGCGCAAGCAATCAGCCCCAGCATTTT | TRBD1 | TRBJ1-5 | TRBV5-1 | few
CASSDHGISTDTQYF | TGTGCCAGCAGTGATCATGGGATTAGCACAGATACGCAGTATTTT | - | TRBJ2-3 | TRBV6-1 | -
CASSRVSGRVNEQYF | TGCGCCAGCAGCCGGGTTAGCGGGAGGGTGAACGAGCAGTACTTC | TRBD2 | TRBJ2-7 | TRBV4-3 | -
CASSLEHWRQFF | TGTGCCAGCAGCTTGGAACATTGGCGGCAGTTCTTC | - | TRBJ2-1 | TRBV5-8 | once
CAWTPTGVGGYTF | TGTGCCTGGACCCCAACAGGGGTAGGCGGCTACACCTTC | TRBD1 | TRBJ1-2 | TRBV30 | -
CASSYSASGGEQFF | TGTGCCAGCAGTTACTCGGCTAGCGGGGGTGAGCAGTTCTTC | TRBD2 | TRBJ2-1 | TRBV6-5 | -
CASSLASGVSDTQYF | TGCGCCAGCAGCTTGGCCTCTGGGGTCTCAGATACGCAGTATTTT | - | TRBJ2-3 | TRBV5-1 | -
CASSPVGRAGGGYEQYF | TGTGCCAGCAGCCCTGTCGGGCGGGCGGGGGGCGGCTACGAGCAGTACTTC | TRBD2 | TRBJ2-7 | TRBV7-2 | -
CASSSSRGGTYEQYF | TGTGCCAGCAGCTCCTCTCGGGGGGGTACCTACGAGCAGTACTTC | TRBD2 | TRBJ2-7 | TRBV7-8 | -
CASSLKQSTGELFF | TGTGCCAGCAGCTTAAAACAGAGCACCGGGGAGCTGTTTTTT | - | TRBJ2-2 | TRBV7-3 | -
CASRLTLGRYQETQYF | TGTGCCAGCAGATTGACCCTGGGACGGTACCAAGAGACCCAGTACTTC | - | TRBJ2-5 | TRBV5-8 | -
CASSPLRGSPNEKLFF | TGTGCCAGCTCACCACTCAGGGGGAGCCCTAATGAAAAACTGTTTTTT | TRBD1 | TRBJ1-4 | TRBV18 | -
CASSLLGTTEAFF | TGTGCCAGCAGTTTACTAGGGACCACTGAAGCTTTCTTT | - | TRBJ1-1 | TRBV28 | few
CASSLGLAGGSDTQYF | TGCGCCAGCAGCCTAGGACTAGCGGGAGGGTCAGATACGCAGTATTTT | TRBD2 | TRBJ2-3 | TRBV4-1 | -
CASSLSGVRRELFF | TGTGCCAGTAGCCTTAGCGGGGTTAGAAGGGAGCTGTTTTTT | TRBD2 | TRBJ2-2 | TRBV19 | -
CASSSGLPYEQYF | TGTGCCAGCAGCTCGGGACTCCCCTACGAGCAGTACTTC | - | TRBJ2-7 | TRBV5-4 | -
CASSLGTLFTGELFF | TGTGCCAGCAGTTTAGGGACACTCTTCACCGGGGAGCTGTTTTTT | - | TRBJ2-2 | TRBV28 | once
CASSYWSVGGRGEQFF | TGTGCCAGCAGTTACTGGTCGGTTGGGGGCCGCGGGGAGCAGTTCTTC | - | TRBJ2-1 | TRBV6-5 | -
CASSLSTGIASYEQYF | TGTGCCAGCTCGCTGTCGACAGGGATTGCTTCCTACGAGCAGTACTTC | TRBD1 | TRBJ2-7 | TRBV18 | -
CAVGGLATYNEQFF | TGTGCCGTTGGGGGACTAGCGACCTACAATGAGCAGTTCTTC | TRBD2 | TRBJ2-1 | TRBV6-5 | -
CASSRWRNTDTQYF | TGTGCCAGCAGCCGGTGGCGGAACACAGATACGCAGTATTTT | - | TRBJ2-3 | TRBV5-4 | -
CASGGLAGSETQYF | TGCGCCAGCGGGGGACTAGCGGGATCAGAGACCCAGTACTTC | TRBD2 | TRBJ2-5 | TRBV5-1 | -
CASSRSYSIKREGAAEQYF | TGTGCCAGCTCACGTTCGTACAGCATAAAGCGGGAGGGAGCGGCCGAGCAGTACTTC | TRBD2 | TRBJ2-7 | TRBV18 | -
CAGGRRNEKLFF | TGTGCGGGGGGGAGGAGGAATGAAAAACTGTTTTTT | - | TRBJ1-4 | TRBV30 | -
CASRWTAYGYTF | TGTGCCAGCAGATGGACAGCCTATGGCTACACCTTC | - | TRBJ1-2 | TRBV6-8 | -
CASRLGGVNTGELFF | TGCGCCAGCAGGCTTGGCGGGGTGAACACCGGGGAGCTGTTTTTT | - | TRBJ2-2 | TRBV5-1 | -
CASSLARDIYGEQYF | TGCGCCAGCAGCTTGGCCCGGGACATCTATGGGGAGCAGTACTTC | - | TRBJ2-7 | TRBV5-1 | -
CASSSWGGTSGNLDTQYF | TGTGCCAGCAGTTCGTGGGGGGGGACTAGCGGGAATCTAGATACGCAGTATTTT | TRBD2 | TRBJ2-3 | TRBV28 | -
CASSIVGLTPTGEQYF | TGTGCCAGTAGTATAGTAGGTCTGACCCCGACAGGCGAGCAGTACTTC | - | TRBJ2-7 | TRBV19 | -
CASSHGHFGEQFF | TGTGCCAGCAGCCACGGGCATTTCGGGGAGCAGTTCTTC | - | TRBJ2-1 | TRBV14 | -
CAWARQLNQPQHF | TGTGCCTGGGCCAGACAGCTTAATCAGCCCCAGCATTTT | - | TRBJ1-5 | TRBV30 | few
CASSTDRVQNIQYF | TGTGCCAGCAGCACCGACAGGGTCCAAAACATTCAGTACTTC | TRBD1 | TRBJ2-4 | TRBV7-2 | -
CASSSDFNSYNEQFF | TGTGCCAGCAGCTCCGACTTCAACTCCTACAATGAGCAGTTCTTC | - | TRBJ2-1 | TRBV7-2 | -
CASSASGTSGRRTDTQYF | TGTGCCAGCAGCGCCTCTGGGACTAGCGGGAGAAGGACAGATACGCAGTATTTT | TRBD2 | TRBJ2-3 | TRBV9 | -
CASTSQRASYNEQFF | TGTGCCAGCACCTCGCAGCGGGCCTCCTACAATGAGCAGTTCTTC | - | TRBJ2-1 | TRBV27 | -
CASSRRSVLAQYF | TGTGCCAGCAGCCGGCGAAGCGTTTTGGCCCAGTACTTC | - | TRBJ2-5 | TRBV28 | -
CARLTAKETQYF | TGCGCCCGCTTAACAGCTAAAGAGACCCAGTACTTC | - | TRBJ2-5 | TRBV10-1 | -
CASSYSGSEALFF | TGTGCCAGCAGTTACTCGGGGTCGGAGGCACTGTTTTTT | - | TRBJ1-4 | TRBV6-5 | -
CASSYRGGTGGYTF | TGTGCCAGCAGTTACCGAGGAGGGACGGGAGGCTACACCTTC | - | TRBJ1-2 | TRBV6-5 | -
CASSFFGELFF | TGTGCCAGCAGTTTTTTCGGGGAGCTGTTTTTT | - | TRBJ2-2 | TRBV27 | -
CASSYRDGGYNEQFF | TGTGCCAGCAGCTACCGGGACGGAGGATACAATGAGCAGTTCTTC | - | TRBJ2-1 | TRBV7-3 | -
CASSQVIGLGYGYTF | TGCGCCAGCAGCCAAGTTATAGGCCTGGGCTATGGCTACACCTTC | - | TRBJ1-2 | TRBV4-1 | -
CASSLVLSAESTGELFF | TGTGCCAGCAGCTTAGTATTAAGCGCAGAATCCACCGGGGAGCTGTTTTTT | - | TRBJ2-2 | TRBV7-9 | -
CASTLTGQQSDTQYF | TGCGCCAGCACCCTGACGGGGCAACAATCAGATACGCAGTATTTT | - | TRBJ2-3 | TRBV5-1 | -
CASSWDPGPYEQYF | TGCGCCAGCAGCTGGGACCCTGGGCCTTACGAGCAGTACTTC | - | TRBJ2-7 | TRBV5-1 | -
CATLGGQGAANYGYTF | TGTGCCACTCTCGGGGGACAGGGGGCAGCTAACTATGGCTACACCTTC | TRBD1 | TRBJ1-2 | TRBV19 | -
CAISQGTSIGTGELFF | TGTGCCATCAGCCAAGGGACTAGCATCGGCACCGGGGAGCTGTTTTTT | TRBD2 | TRBJ2-2 | TRBV10-3 | -
CASSLGAGGYNEQFF | TGTGCCAGCAGCCTGGGGGCGGGAGGTTACAATGAGCAGTTCTTC | TRBD2 | TRBJ2-1 | TRBV7-9 | -
CAKDESGANVLTF | TGTGCCAAAGATGAGTCAGGGGCCAACGTCCTGACTTTC | - | TRBJ2-6 | TRBV30 | -
CATSRLDRENTEAFF | TGTGCCACCAGCAGACTTGACAGGGAGAACACTGAAGCTTTCTTT | TRBD1 | TRBJ1-1 | TRBV15 | -